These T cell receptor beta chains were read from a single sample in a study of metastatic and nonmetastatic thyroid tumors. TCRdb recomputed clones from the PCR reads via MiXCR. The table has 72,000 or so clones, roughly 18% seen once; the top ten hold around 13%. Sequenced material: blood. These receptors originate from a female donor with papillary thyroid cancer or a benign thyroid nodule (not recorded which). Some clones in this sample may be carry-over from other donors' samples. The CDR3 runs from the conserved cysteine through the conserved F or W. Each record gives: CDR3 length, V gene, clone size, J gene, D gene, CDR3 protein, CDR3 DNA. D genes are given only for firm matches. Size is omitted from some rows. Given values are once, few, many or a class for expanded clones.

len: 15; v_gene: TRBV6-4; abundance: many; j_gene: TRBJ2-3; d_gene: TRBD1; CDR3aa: CASSDSGGATDTQYF; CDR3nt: TGTGCCAGCAGTGACTCAGGGGGCGCCACAGATACGCAGTATTTT
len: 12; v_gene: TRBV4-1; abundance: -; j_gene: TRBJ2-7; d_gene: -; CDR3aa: CASSQSCYDQYF; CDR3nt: TGCGCCAGCAGCCAAAGCTGCTACGATCAGTACTTC
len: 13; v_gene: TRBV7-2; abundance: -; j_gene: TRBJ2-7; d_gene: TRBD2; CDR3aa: CASILYGGREQYF; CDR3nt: TGTGCCAGCATCTTATATGGCGGGAGAGAGCAGTACTTC
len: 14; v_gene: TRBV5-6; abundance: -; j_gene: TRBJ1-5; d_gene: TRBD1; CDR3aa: CASSYGQDNQPQHF; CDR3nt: TGTGCCAGCAGCTACGGACAGGACAATCAGCCCCAGCATTTT
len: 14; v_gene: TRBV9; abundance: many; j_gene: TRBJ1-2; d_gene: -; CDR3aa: CASSASSGDGGYTF; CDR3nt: TGTGCCAGCAGCGCCTCCTCAGGGGACGGGGGCTACACCTTC
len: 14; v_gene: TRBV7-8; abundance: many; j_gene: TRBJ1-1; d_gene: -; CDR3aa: CASSFSVVNTEAFF; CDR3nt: TGTGCCAGCAGCTTTTCGGTTGTAAACACTGAAGCTTTCTTT
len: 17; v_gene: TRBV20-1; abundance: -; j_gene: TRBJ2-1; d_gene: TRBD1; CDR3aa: CSAPRPSTGSKGNEQFF; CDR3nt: TGCAGTGCCCCACGGCCTTCGACAGGGTCCAAGGGCAATGAGCAGTTCTTC
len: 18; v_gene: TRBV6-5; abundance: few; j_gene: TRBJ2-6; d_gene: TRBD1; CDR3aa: CASSYPNTGGPGANVLTF; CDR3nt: TGTGCCAGCAGTTACCCGAACACAGGGGGCCCTGGGGCCAACGTCCTGACTTTC
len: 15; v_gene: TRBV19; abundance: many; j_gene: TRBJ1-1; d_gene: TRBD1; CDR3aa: CASSIAGTGHTEAFF; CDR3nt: TGTGCCAGTAGTATAGCAGGGACAGGGCACACTGAAGCTTTCTTT
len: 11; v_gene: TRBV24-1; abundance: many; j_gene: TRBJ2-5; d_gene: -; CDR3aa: CATSVGETQYF; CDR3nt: TGTGCCACCAGTGTAGGGGAGACCCAGTACTTC
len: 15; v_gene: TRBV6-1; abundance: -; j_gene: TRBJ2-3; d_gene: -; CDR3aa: CASSEGAGSTDTQYF; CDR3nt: TGTGCCAGCAGTGAGGGGGCGGGGTCCACAGATACGCAGTATTTT
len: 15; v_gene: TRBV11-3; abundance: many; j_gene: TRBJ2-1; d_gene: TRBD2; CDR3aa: CASSTRLAGYNEQFF; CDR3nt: TGTGCCAGCAGCACCCGACTAGCGGGGTACAATGAGCAGTTCTTC
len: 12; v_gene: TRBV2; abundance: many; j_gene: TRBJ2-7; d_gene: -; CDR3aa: CASSYGVGEQYF; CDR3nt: TGTGCCAGCAGCTATGGAGTCGGGGAGCAGTACTTC
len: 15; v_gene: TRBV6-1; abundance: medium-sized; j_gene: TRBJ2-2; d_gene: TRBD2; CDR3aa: CASRLAGGPLGELFF; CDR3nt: TGTGCCAGCAGACTAGCGGGAGGGCCGTTGGGGGAGCTGTTTTTT
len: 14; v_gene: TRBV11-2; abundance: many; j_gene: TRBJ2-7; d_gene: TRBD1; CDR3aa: CASSPRDRGNEQYF; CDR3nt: TGTGCCAGCAGCCCTCGGGACAGGGGTAACGAGCAGTACTTC
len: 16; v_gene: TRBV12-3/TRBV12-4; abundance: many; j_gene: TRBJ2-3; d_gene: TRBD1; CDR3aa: CASIRSGRGPGDTQYF; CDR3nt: TGTGCCAGCATCAGGAGTGGCAGGGGGCCGGGAGATACGCAGTATTTT
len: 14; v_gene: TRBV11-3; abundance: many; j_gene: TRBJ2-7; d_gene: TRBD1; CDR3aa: CASSLRQGDSEQYF; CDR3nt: TGTGCCAGCAGCTTGCGACAGGGGGATAGCGAGCAGTACTTC
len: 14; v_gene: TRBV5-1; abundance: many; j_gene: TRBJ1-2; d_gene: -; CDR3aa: CASSPRDGNYGYTF; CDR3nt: TGCGCCAGCAGCCCTCGGGACGGTAACTATGGCTACACCTTC
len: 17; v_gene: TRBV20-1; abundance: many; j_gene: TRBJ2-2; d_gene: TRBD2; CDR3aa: CSARDPRLAGEVGELFF; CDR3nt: TGCAGTGCTAGAGATCCCCGGCTAGCGGGAGAGGTCGGGGAGCTGTTTTTT
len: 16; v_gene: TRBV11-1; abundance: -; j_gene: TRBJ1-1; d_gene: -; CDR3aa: CASSSTDRPADTEAFF; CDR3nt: TGTGCCAGCAGCTCTACAGACAGGCCCGCTGACACTGAAGCTTTCTTT
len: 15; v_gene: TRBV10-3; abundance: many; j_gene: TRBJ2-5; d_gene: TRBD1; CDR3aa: CAIAREGTAKETQYF; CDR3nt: TGTGCCATCGCCCGCGAAGGGACAGCAAAAGAGACCCAGTACTTC
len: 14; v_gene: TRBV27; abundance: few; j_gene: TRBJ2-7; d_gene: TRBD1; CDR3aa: CASRPWTGGYEQYF; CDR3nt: TGTGCCAGCAGGCCTTGGACAGGGGGCTACGAGCAGTACTTC
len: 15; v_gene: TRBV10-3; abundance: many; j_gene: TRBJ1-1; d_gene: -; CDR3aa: CAISEMGAPNTEAFF; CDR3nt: TGTGCCATCAGTGAGATGGGGGCCCCGAACACTGAAGCTTTCTTT
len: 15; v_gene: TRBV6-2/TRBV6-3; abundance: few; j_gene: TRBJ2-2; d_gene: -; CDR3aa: CASSYRDGLTGELFF; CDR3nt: TGTGCCAGCAGTTACCGGGACGGGTTGACCGGGGAGCTGTTTTTT
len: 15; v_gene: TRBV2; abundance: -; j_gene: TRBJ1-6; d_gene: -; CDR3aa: CASSEVSQPNSPLHF; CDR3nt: TGTGCCAGCAGTGAAGTATCCCAACCTAATTCACCCCTCCACTTT
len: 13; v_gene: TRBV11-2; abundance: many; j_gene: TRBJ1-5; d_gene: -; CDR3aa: CASSLSMGQPQHF; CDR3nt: TGTGCCAGCAGCCTCTCTATGGGTCAGCCCCAGCATTTT
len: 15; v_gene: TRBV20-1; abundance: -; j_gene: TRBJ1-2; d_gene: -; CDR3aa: CSAALLGATDYGYTF; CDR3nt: TGCAGTGCGGCCCTCTTAGGGGCGACGGACTATGGCTACACCTTC
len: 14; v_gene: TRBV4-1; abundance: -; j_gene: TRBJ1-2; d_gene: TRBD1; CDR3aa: CASSQDTGASGYTF; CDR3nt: TGCGCCAGCAGCCAAGACACAGGGGCCTCCGGCTACACCTTC
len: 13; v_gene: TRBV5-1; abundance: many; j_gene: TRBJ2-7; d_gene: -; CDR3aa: CASRETGAYEQYF; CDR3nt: TGCGCCAGCAGAGAAACAGGCGCCTACGAGCAGTACTTC
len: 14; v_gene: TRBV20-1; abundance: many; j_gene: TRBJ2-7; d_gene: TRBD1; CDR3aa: CSARREGALYEQYF; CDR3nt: TGCAGTGCTAGACGTGAGGGGGCGCTTTACGAGCAGTACTTC
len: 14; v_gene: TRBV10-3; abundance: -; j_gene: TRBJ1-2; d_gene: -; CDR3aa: CAIRMEGVDDGYTF; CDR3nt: TGTGCCATCAGGATGGAGGGGGTAGACGATGGCTACACCTTC
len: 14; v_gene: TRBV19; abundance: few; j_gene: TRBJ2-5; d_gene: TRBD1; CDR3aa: CASAGQARSETQYF; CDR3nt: TGTGCCAGCGCTGGACAGGCCAGGTCCGAGACCCAGTACTTC
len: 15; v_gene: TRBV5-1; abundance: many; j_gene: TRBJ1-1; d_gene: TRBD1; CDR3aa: CASSGGTGPGTEAFF; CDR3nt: TGCGCCAGCAGCGGGGGGACAGGGCCGGGGACTGAAGCTTTCTTT
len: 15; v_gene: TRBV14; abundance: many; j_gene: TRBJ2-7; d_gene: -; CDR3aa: CASSQDPGSSYEQYF; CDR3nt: TGTGCCAGCAGCCAAGATCCCGGTAGCTCCTACGAGCAGTACTTC
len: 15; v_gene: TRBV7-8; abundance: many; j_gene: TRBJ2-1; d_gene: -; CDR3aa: CASSLGIEIYNEQFF; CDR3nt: TGTGCCAGCAGCTTAGGGATTGAAATCTACAATGAGCAGTTCTTC
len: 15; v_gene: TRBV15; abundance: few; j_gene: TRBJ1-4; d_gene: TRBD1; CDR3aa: CATSRDRGANEKLFF; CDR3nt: TGTGCCACCAGCAGGGACAGGGGTGCTAATGAAAAACTGTTTTTT
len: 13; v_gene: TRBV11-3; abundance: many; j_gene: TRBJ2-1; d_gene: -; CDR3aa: CASSFSERNEQFF; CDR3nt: TGTGCCAGCAGCTTCTCCGAACGGAATGAGCAGTTCTTC
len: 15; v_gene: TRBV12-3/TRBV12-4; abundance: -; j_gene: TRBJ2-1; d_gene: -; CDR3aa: CASRLGLASYNEQFF; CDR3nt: TGTGCCAGCAGACTAGGGCTAGCGTCTTACAATGAGCAGTTCTTC
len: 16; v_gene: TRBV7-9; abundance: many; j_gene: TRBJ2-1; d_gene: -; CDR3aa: CASSPGAGRSYNEQFF; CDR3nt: TGTGCCAGCAGCCCAGGGGCGGGCCGGTCCTACAATGAGCAGTTCTTC
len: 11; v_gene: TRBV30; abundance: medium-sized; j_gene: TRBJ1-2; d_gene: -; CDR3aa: CASGVLYGYTF; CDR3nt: TGTGCCTCAGGGGTTTTGTATGGCTACACCTTC
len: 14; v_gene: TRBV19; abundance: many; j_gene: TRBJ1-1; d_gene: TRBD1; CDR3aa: CASSIAWGTGEVFF; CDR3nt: TGTGCCAGTAGTATAGCCTGGGGGACAGGGGAGGTTTTCTTT
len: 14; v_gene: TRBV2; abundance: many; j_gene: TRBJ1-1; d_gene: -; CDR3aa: CASSSGLGNTEAFF; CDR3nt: TGTGCCAGCAGCTCCGGCCTGGGGAACACTGAAGCTTTCTTT
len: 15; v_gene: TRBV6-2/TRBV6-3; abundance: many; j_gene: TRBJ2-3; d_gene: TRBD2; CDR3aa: CASSFREAGTDTQYF; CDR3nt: TGTGCCAGCAGTTTTCGGGAGGCGGGCACAGATACGCAGTATTTT
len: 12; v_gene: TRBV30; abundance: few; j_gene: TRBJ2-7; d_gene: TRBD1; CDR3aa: CASRTGYYEQYF; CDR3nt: TGTGCCAGCCGGACAGGGTACTACGAGCAGTACTTC
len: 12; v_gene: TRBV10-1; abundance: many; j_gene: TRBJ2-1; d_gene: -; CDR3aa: CASKDAYNEQFF; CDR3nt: TGCGCCAGCAAGGACGCCTACAATGAGCAGTTCTTC
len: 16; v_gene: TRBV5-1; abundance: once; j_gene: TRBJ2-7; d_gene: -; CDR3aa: CASSLGRWTGTYEQYF; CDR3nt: TGCGCCAGCAGCTTGGGTCGTTGGACGGGTACCTACGAGCAGTACTTC
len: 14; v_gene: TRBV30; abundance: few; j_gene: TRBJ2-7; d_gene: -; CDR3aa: CAWRSRGPSYEQYF; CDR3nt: TGTGCCTGGCGGAGCAGGGGTCCCTCCTACGAGCAGTACTTC
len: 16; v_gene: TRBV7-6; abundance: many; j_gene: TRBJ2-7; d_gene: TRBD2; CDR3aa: CASSDTSGSLTYEQYF; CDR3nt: TGTGCCAGCAGCGACACTAGCGGGAGTCTAACCTACGAGCAGTACTTC
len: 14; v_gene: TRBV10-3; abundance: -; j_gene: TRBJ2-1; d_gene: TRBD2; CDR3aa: CAINKGLADNEQFF; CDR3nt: TGTGCCATCAACAAGGGACTAGCGGACAATGAGCAGTTCTTC
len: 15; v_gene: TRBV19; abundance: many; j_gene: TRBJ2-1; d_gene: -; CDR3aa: CASSMEGMVGNEQFF; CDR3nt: TGTGCCAGTAGTATGGAGGGAATGGTGGGCAATGAGCAGTTCTTC
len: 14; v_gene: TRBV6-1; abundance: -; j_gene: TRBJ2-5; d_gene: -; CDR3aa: CASSLLQGRETQYF; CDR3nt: TGTGCCAGCAGCCTCTTACAGGGCCGAGAGACCCAGTACTTC
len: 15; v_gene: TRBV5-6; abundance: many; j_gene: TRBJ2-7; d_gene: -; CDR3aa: CASSLIDSGPYEQYF; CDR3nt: TGTGCCAGCAGCTTAATTGACAGCGGCCCCTACGAGCAGTACTTC
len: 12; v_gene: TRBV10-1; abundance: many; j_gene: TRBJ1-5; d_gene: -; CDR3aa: CASSESVQPQHF; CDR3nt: TGCGCCAGCAGTGAGTCGGTTCAGCCCCAGCATTTT
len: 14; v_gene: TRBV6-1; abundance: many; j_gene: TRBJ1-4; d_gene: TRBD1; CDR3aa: CASSVGQGEEKLFF; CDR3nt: TGTGCCAGCAGTGTGGGACAGGGCGAAGAAAAACTGTTTTTT
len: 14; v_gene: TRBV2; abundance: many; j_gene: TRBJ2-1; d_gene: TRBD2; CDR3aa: CASSRTSANNEQFF; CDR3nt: TGTGCCAGCAGTCGGACTAGCGCTAACAATGAGCAGTTCTTC
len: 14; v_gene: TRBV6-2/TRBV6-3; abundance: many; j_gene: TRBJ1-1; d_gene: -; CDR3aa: CASSYGQPITEAFF; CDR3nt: TGTGCCAGCAGTTACGGACAGCCTATCACTGAAGCTTTCTTT